This TCR beta chain is from a study of CD8+ T cells in alopecia areata. Study-wide findings and caveats: Scalp sample sequencing also detects resident alphabeta T cells of normal skin. Compared with normal scalp, lesional scalp had higher clonality and more expanded CD8+ clones. Tofacitinib significantly reduced both scalp clonality and expanded CD8+ clones among the top 100.

V was pared by 0 bases and J by 5 bases, with 1 base of the junction left unmatched. This CDR3 spans 13 amino acids. Germline V CDR1 and CDR2: SGHDT, YYEEEE. Isolated RNA was reverse transcribed into cDNA used as the sequencing template. Repertoires were generated with immunoSEQ multiplex PCR, while TCRdb's copy carries only in-frame clones and drops some. The sample yields about 290,000 clones, roughly 64% seen once. Sample treatment: oral pan-JAK inhibitor, 5-10 mg twice daily. Of note for this clone: The antigen remains undetermined.

The rearrangement uses TRBV5-6 and TRBJ2-7, with 8 nucleotides matching TRBD1. The specimen was CD4+ T cells sorted from blood, collected at week 24, from a patient treated with tofacitinib. The TCR was taken from a human donor with alopecia areata. The DNA of the CDR3 is TGTGCCAGCAGCTTGGCGACAGGGGACGAGCAGTACTTC. Translating it yields CASSLATGDEQYF.